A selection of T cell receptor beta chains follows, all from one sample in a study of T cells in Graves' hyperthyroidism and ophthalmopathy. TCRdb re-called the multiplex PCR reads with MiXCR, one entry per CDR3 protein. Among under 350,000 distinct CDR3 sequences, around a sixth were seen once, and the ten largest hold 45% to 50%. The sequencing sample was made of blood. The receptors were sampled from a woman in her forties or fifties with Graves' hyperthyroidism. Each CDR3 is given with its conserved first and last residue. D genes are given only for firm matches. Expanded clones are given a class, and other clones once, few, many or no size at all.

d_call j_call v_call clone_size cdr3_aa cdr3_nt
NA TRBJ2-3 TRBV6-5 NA CASSYSMLETDTQYF TGTGCCAGCAGTTACTCGATGCTAGAGACAGATACGCAGTATTTT
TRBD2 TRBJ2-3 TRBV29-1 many CSVGLAGRADTQYF TGCAGCGTCGGACTAGCGGGTAGGGCAGATACGCAGTATTTT
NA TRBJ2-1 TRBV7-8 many CASSVVGGTGMYNEQFF TGTGCCAGCAGCGTAGTCGGGGGGACAGGCATGTACAATGAGCAGTTCTTC
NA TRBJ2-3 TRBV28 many CASQPGGTDTQYF TGTGCCAGCCAGCCCGGCGGCACAGATACGCAGTATTTT
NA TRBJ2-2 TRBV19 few CASSIGGRINTGELFF TGTGCCAGTAGTATAGGGGGACGGATAAACACCGGGGAGCTGTTTTTT
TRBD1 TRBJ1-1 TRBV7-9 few CASSYKGANTEAFF TGTGCCAGCAGCTATAAGGGGGCGAACACTGAAGCTTTCTTT
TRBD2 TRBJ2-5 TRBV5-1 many CASSLEAGVQETQYF TGCGCCAGCAGCTTGGAAGCGGGGGTGCAAGAGACCCAGTACTTC
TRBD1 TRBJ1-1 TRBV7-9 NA CASSSTGSGSTEAFF TGTGCCAGCAGCTCGACAGGGTCAGGGAGCACTGAAGCTTTCTTT
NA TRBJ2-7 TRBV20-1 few CSARDRGGTSYEQYF TGCAGTGCTAGAGATCGGGGCGGGACATCCTACGAGCAGTACTTC
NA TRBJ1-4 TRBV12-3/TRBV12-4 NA CASSAGQLNEKLFF TGTGCCAGCAGTGCCGGACAGCTTAATGAAAAACTGTTTTTT
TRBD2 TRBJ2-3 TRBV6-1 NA CASRPSGGWGNTQYF TGTGCCAGCAGGCCTAGCGGAGGGTGGGGTAATACGCAGTATTTT
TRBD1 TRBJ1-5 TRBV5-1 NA CASSPGTGGYSNQPQHF TGCGCCAGCAGCCCCGGGACAGGGGGTTATAGCAATCAGCCCCAGCATTTT
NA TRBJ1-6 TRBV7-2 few CASSEGAGLNSPLHF TGTGCCAGCAGCGAAGGGGCCGGTCTCAATTCACCCCTCCACTTT
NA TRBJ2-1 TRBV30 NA CAWSGGLLDEQFF TGTGCCTGGAGTGGGGGACTGCTCGATGAGCAGTTCTTC
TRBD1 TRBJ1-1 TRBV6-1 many CASSEYGQVGNTEAFF TGTGCCAGCAGTGAATACGGACAGGTTGGGAACACTGAAGCTTTCTTT
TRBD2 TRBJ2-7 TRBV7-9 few CASSFYRTSGNTPHEQYF TGTGCCAGCAGCTTTTACCGGACTAGCGGGAACACGCCCCACGAGCAGTACTTC
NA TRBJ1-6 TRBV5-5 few CASSSPMAGYNSPLHF TGTGCCAGCAGCTCCCCCATGGCCGGATATAATTCACCCCTCCACTTT
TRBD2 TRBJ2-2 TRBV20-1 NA CSAPPERGGHTGELFF TGCAGTGCCCCCCCTGAGCGGGGGGGCCACACCGGGGAGCTGTTTTTT
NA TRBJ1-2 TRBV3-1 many CASSQANYGYTF TGTGCCAGCAGCCAGGCCAACTATGGCTACACCTTC
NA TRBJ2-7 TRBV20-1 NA CSAGGHSTFEQYF TGCAGTGCTGGGGGACATTCAACCTTCGAGCAGTACTTC
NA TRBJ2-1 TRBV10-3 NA CAISEPHPSKIDEQFF TGTGCCATCAGTGAGCCCCATCCAAGCAAAATCGATGAGCAGTTCTTC
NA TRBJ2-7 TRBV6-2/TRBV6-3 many CASSYSPYEQYF TGTGCCAGCAGTTACTCTCCCTACGAGCAGTACTTC
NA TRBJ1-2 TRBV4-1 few CASSPGRGWYGYTF TGCGCCAGCAGCCCCGGACGGGGGTGGTATGGCTACACCTTC
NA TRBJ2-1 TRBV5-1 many CASSSDGRYEQFF TGCGCCAGCAGCTCGGACGGCCGATATGAGCAGTTCTTC
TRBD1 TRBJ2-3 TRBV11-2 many CASSFGTDYTDTQYF TGTGCCAGCAGCTTTGGGACAGACTACACAGATACGCAGTATTTT
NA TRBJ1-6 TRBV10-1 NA CASSAQMGSPLHF TGCGCCAGCAGTGCCCAAATGGGCTCACCCCTCCACTTT
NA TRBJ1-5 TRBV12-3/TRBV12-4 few CASSWGIRQPQHF TGTGCCAGCAGCTGGGGGATACGGCAGCCCCAGCATTTT